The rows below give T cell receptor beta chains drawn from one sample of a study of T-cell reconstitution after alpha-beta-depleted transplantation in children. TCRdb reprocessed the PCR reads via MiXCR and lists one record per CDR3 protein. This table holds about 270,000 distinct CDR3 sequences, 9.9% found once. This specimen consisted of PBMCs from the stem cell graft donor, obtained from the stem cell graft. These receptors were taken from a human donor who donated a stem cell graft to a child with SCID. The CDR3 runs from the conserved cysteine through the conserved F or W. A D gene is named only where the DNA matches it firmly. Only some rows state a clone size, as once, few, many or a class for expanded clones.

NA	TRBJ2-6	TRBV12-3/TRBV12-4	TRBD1	TGTGCCAGCAGTTTAGGGGACAGGGAATCGTCGGCTTTC	CASSLGDRESSAF
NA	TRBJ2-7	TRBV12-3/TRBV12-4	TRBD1	TGTGCCAGCAGGGGGAGGACAGGGTCCTACGAGCAGTACTTC	CASRGRTGSYEQYF
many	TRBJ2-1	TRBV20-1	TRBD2	TGCAGTGCTACCTCGCTAGCGGGGATGTACAATGAGCAGTTCTTC	CSATSLAGMYNEQFF
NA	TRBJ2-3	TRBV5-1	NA	TGCGCCAGCAGTGACGGCGGCAGCACAGATACGCAGTATTTT	CASSDGGSTDTQYF
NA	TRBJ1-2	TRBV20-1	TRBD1	TGCAGTGCTAGAGAAACGGGACAGGGAGGGTATGGCTACACCTTC	CSARETGQGGYGYTF
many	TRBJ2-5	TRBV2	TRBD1	TGTGCCAGCAGTGCCATCGACAGGGCTCAAGAGACCCAGTACTTC	CASSAIDRAQETQYF
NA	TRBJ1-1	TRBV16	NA	TGTGCCAGCAGCCAAAAGGGGAGGGGCCAAGGGAACACTGAAGCTTTCTTT	CASSQKGRGQGNTEAFF
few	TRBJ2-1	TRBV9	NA	TGTGCCAGCACCAGGGCGGGGGCCCTCAACAATGAGCAGTTCTTC	CASTRAGALNNEQFF
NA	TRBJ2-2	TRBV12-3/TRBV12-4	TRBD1	TGTGCCAGCAGTTTTCCAGGACAGGGTCTCAGAGGGGAGCTGTTTTTT	CASSFPGQGLRGELFF
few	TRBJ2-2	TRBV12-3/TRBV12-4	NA	TGTGCCAGCAGGTTAAGGGGGTTAGGTCGCACCGGGGAGCTGTTTTTT	CASRLRGLGRTGELFF
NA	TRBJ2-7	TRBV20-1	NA	TGCAGTGCTCAGAAGGCGACAGGTACCTACGAGCAGTACTTC	CSAQKATGTYEQYF
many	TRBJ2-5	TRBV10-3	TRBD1	TGTGCCATCAACACCGGGACAGGGGAAACTGAGACCCAGTACTTC	CAINTGTGETETQYF
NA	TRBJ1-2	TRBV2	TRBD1	TGTGCCAGGACCCCCCAGACAGGGCTCTATGGCTACACCTTC	CARTPQTGLYGYTF
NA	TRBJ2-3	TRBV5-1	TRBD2	TGCGCCAGCAGCCAGGGACTAGCGGGGGGGCCGTCCACAGATACGCAGTATTTT	CASSQGLAGGPSTDTQYF
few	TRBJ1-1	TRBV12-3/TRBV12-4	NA	TGTGCCAGCAGTCCTCAGACACTAAACACTGAAGCTTTCTTT	CASSPQTLNTEAFF
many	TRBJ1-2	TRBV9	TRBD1	TGTGCCAGCAGCACGGGACAGGGGAACTATGGCTACACCTTC	CASSTGQGNYGYTF
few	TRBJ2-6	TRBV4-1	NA	TGCGCCAGCAGCCAAGATCTGAACGTCCTGACTTTC	CASSQDLNVLTF
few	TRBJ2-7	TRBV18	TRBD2	TGTGCCAGCTCACCACCGGGAGGCGGGGGGGCCTACGAGCAGTACTTC	CASSPPGGGGAYEQYF
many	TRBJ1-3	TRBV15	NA	TGTGCCACCACTAGAGGCTCTGGAAACACCATATATTTT	CATTRGSGNTIYF
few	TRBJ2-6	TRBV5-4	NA	TGTGCCAGCAGCTTGGCATGGTTCCCCGACTACTCTGGGGCCAACGTCCTGACTTTC	CASSLAWFPDYSGANVLTF
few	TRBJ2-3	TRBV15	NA	TGTGCCACCAGCAGTTCGTCAGGAGATACGCAGTATTTT	CATSSSSGDTQYF